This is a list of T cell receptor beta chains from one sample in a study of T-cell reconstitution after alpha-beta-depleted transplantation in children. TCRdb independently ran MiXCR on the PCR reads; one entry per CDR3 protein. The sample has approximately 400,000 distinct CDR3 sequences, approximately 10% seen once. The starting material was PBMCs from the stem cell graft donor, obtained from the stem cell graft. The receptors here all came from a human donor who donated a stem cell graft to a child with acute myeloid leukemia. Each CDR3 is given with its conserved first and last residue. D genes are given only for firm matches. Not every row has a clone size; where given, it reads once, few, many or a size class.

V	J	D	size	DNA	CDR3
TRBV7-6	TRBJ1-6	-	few	TGTGCCAGCAGCTTTGAAATAGATTCACCCCTCCACTTT	CASSFEIDSPLHF
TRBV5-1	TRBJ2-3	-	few	TGCGCCAGCAGCTTCGGGGCTGGAGATACGCAGTATTTT	CASSFGAGDTQYF
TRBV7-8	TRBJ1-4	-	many	TGTGCCAGCAGCTTGGAACAGAGCAACCCTTCTGCAACTAATGAAAAACTGTTTTTT	CASSLEQSNPSATNEKLFF
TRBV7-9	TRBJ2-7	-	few	TGTGCCAGCAGCTCCTTTCCGGGACAACCCTACGAGCAGTACTTC	CASSSFPGQPYEQYF
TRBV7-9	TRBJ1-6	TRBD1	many	TGTGCCAGCAGCTCTAGTAGGGACAGTTATAATTCACCCCTCCACTTT	CASSSSRDSYNSPLHF
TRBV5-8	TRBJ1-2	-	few	TGTGCCAGCAGCTTGGGCCCCGCTGGCTACACCTTC	CASSLGPAGYTF
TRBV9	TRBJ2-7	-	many	TGTGCCAGCAGCGTAGACGTCAGGGCGGGGGAGCAGTACTTC	CASSVDVRAGEQYF
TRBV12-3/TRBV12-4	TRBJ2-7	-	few	TGTGCCAGCAGACACGACACGGGGATAGGCGAGCAGTACTTC	CASRHDTGIGEQYF
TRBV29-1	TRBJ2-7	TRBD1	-	TGCAGCGTTGAAGAGTCAGGGACAGGGCTCTACGAGCAGTACTTC	CSVEESGTGLYEQYF
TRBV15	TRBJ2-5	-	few	TGTGCCACCAGCAGAGATAAGGGGCGAGAGACCCAGTACTTC	CATSRDKGRETQYF
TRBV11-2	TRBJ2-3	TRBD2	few	TGTGCCAGCAGCCCAGTCGTAGCGGGGGCCCTACTAAGAGATACGCAGTATTTT	CASSPVVAGALLRDTQYF
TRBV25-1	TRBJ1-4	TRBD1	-	TGTGCCAGCAGTGCAGGGGGCCAGGGAGGTTCTGAAAAACTGTTTTTT	CASSAGGQGGSEKLFF
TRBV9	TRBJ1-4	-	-	TGTGCCAGCAGCGTAACAGGGCGTAATGAAAAACTGTTTTTT	CASSVTGRNEKLFF
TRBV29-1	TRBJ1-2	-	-	TGCAGCGTTGGTAAGGGGGGGAACGACTATGGCTACACCTTC	CSVGKGGNDYGYTF
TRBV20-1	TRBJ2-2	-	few	TGCAGTGCTAGGCCGACAACCGGGGAGCTGTTTTTT	CSARPTTGELFF
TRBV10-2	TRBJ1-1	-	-	TGCGCCAGCAGTGAGTCCGGTTACACTGAAGCTTTCTTT	CASSESGYTEAFF
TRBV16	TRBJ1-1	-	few	TGTGCCAGCAGCCAATTCACTGAAGCTTTCTTT	CASSQFTEAFF
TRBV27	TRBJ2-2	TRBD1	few	TGTGCCAGCAGTGCTCGGGACAGACGCACCGGGGAGCTGTTTTTT	CASSARDRRTGELFF
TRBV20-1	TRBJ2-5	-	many	TGCAGTGCTAGTTCTGAACCAGAAGAGACCCAGTACTTC	CSASSEPEETQYF
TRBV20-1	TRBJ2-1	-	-	TGCAGTGCTAGAAGTCGGGAGAGGCTTAATGAGCAGTTCTTC	CSARSRERLNEQFF
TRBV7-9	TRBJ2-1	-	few	TGTGCCAGCAGCCCGGGGTTCGGCAATGAGCAGTTCTTC	CASSPGFGNEQFF
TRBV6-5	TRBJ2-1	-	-	TGTGCCAGCAGCCTAGGTACCCAGCAGTTCTTC	CASSLGTQQFF
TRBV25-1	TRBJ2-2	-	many	TGTGCCAGCAGTGAAGAAGGGAACACCGGGGAGCTGTTTTTT	CASSEEGNTGELFF
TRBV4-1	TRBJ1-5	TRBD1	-	TGCGCCAGCAGCCTAGGCCGAGGACAGGGGGTTGGGCAGCCCCAGCATTTT	CASSLGRGQGVGQPQHF
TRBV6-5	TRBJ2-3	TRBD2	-	TGTGCCAGCAGACGACTAGCGGGAGAAGGAGATACGCAGTATTTT	CASRRLAGEGDTQYF